The rows below give T cell receptor beta chains drawn from one sample of a study of T cells after yellow fever vaccination. A single record per CDR3 protein comes from TCRdb applying MiXCR to the 5' RACE reads. The repertoire holds approximately 330,000 distinct CDR3 sequences, with around an eighth as singletons. The specimen comprised CD4+ T cells sorted from PBMCs, sampled 15 days after the yellow fever booster vaccination. All receptors come from a young man who received the YFV17D yellow fever vaccine. CDR3s include the opening cysteine and the closing phenylalanine or tryptophan. The D gene is left open where the match is weak. Where a row states a size, it is once, few, many or the class of an expanded clone; other rows omit it.

V	size	J	D	length	CDR3	DNA
TRBV11-2	many	TRBJ2-5	TRBD2	14	CASSRRGDQETQYF	TGTGCCAGCAGCCGGCGGGGGGATCAAGAGACCCAGTACTTC
TRBV2	-	TRBJ2-3	TRBD2	14	CASMPGGATDTQYF	TGTGCCAGCATGCCGGGGGGGGCCACAGATACGCAGTATTTT
TRBV4-1	-	TRBJ2-3	-	14	CASSQAPVGDAQYF	TGCGCCAGCAGCCAAGCCCCAGTGGGGGATGCGCAGTATTTT
TRBV28	-	TRBJ2-2	-	14	CASSLTSPREELFF	TGTGCCAGCAGCCTGACTAGTCCTAGAGAGGAGCTGTTTTTT
TRBV2	-	TRBJ1-4	-	14	CASKDTGTNEKLFF	TGTGCCAGCAAAGATACAGGGACGAATGAAAAACTGTTTTTT
TRBV10-3	-	TRBJ1-2	TRBD1	15	CATYPGTEYNYGYTF	TGTGCCACCTATCCGGGGACAGAATATAACTATGGCTACACCTTC
TRBV15	-	TRBJ2-1	TRBD2	15	CATRIPGLPSNEQFF	TGTGCCACCAGGATCCCGGGACTACCTTCCAATGAGCAGTTCTTC
TRBV7-3	few	TRBJ1-1	-	13	CASSLILAGKAFF	TGTGCCAGCAGCTTAATCCTGGCGGGGAAAGCTTTCTTT
TRBV6-6	-	TRBJ2-1	-	11	CASMRQAEQFF	TGTGCCAGCATGAGACAGGCTGAGCAGTTCTTC
TRBV7-9	few	TRBJ1-6	-	15	CASAGALSYNSPLHF	TGTGCCAGCGCAGGGGCGCTTTCCTATAATTCACCCCTCCACTTT
TRBV18	few	TRBJ2-3	TRBD1	14	CASSPTGAEDTQYF	TGTGCCAGCTCACCCACAGGGGCGGAAGATACGCAGTATTTT
TRBV7-9	few	TRBJ2-3	-	15	CAIGGGSASTDTQYF	TGTGCCATTGGAGGTGGAAGTGCTAGCACAGATACGCAGTATTTT
TRBV12-3/TRBV12-4	-	TRBJ2-5	-	14	CASAQLAWRETQYF	TGTGCCAGCGCCCAGCTAGCGTGGAGAGAGACCCAGTACTTC
TRBV7-2	-	TRBJ2-1	-	17	CASSLGLLRDVSNEQFF	TGTGCCAGCAGCTTAGGTCTGCTACGGGACGTTTCCAATGAGCAGTTCTTC
TRBV6-5	-	TRBJ1-5	TRBD1	17	CASSLTGTGNSNQPQHF	TGTGCCAGCAGCCTCACCGGGACAGGGAATAGCAATCAGCCCCAGCATTTT
TRBV5-6	many	TRBJ2-1	TRBD2	13	CASSSSGVRKQFF	TGTGCCAGCAGCTCTAGCGGGGTCAGGAAGCAGTTCTTC
TRBV12-3/TRBV12-4	many	TRBJ1-6	TRBD1	13	CASRLTGASPLHF	TGTGCCAGCAGACTGACAGGGGCTTCACCCCTCCACTTT
TRBV6-4	-	TRBJ1-1	TRBD1	18	CASSDTRPGTGVDTEAFF	TGTGCCAGCAGTGATACACGTCCCGGGACAGGGGTGGACACTGAAGCTTTCTTT
TRBV10-3	-	TRBJ1-1	TRBD1	13	CAISGTGDAEAFF	TGTGCCATCAGTGGGACAGGGGACGCTGAAGCTTTCTTT
TRBV11-2	many	TRBJ2-1	-	16	CASSHSVSSGYNEQFF	TGTGCCAGCAGTCATAGCGTCTCCTCGGGCTACAATGAGCAGTTCTTC
TRBV7-9	few	TRBJ1-1	-	14	CASSLFRSTTEAFF	TGTGCCAGCAGCCTCTTTCGCAGTACCACTGAAGCTTTCTTT
TRBV20-1	few	TRBJ2-1	-	16	CSAGDDRRGNYNEQFF	TGCAGTGCTGGAGACGATCGGAGGGGGAACTACAATGAGCAGTTCTTC
TRBV12-3/TRBV12-4	few	TRBJ2-7	TRBD1	14	CASRATGHTNEQYF	TGTGCCAGCAGGGCGACAGGGCACACAAACGAGCAGTACTTC
TRBV2	-	TRBJ1-2	-	12	CASSVRGPPHTF	TGTGCCAGCAGTGTCCGGGGCCCTCCACACACCTTC
TRBV28	-	TRBJ2-3	-	13	CASRGAGTDTQYF	TGTGCCAGCAGGGGAGCGGGCACAGATACGCAGTATTTT
TRBV6-2/TRBV6-3	-	TRBJ2-7	-	12	CASSRLAYEQYF	TGTGCCAGCAGTCGATTGGCCTACGAGCAGTACTTC
TRBV5-1	many	TRBJ1-1	-	15	CASSLTVTMNTEAFF	TGCGCCAGCAGCTTGACCGTCACGATGAACACTGAAGCTTTCTTT
TRBV5-1	few	TRBJ2-1	-	15	CASSLEWASYNEQFF	TGCGCCAGCAGCTTGGAGTGGGCCTCCTACAATGAGCAGTTCTTC
TRBV24-1	few	TRBJ2-5	-	12	CATSDFAETQYF	TGTGCCACCAGTGATTTCGCAGAGACCCAGTACTTC
TRBV11-2	-	TRBJ2-5	-	14	CASSQNRGARTQYF	TGTGCCAGCAGCCAGAACCGAGGGGCTCGGACCCAGTACTTC
TRBV7-2	-	TRBJ2-3	TRBD2	15	CASSLDSGGIDTQYF	TGTGCCAGCAGCTTAGATTCGGGGGGGATTGATACGCAGTATTTT